These 4 T cell receptor beta chains were all obtained from the same sample, sequenced in a study of CD8 T cells in cerebrospinal fluid in Alzheimer's disease. TCRdb reprocessed the 10x single-cell sequencing reads, keeping one entry per CDR3 protein, no DNA. The sample table includes around 1,600 distinct CDR3 sequences. Material for sequencing was cerebrospinal fluid. The receptors stem from a human donor in good health.

In terms of frequency, this clonotype is medium-sized. The chain links TRBV20-1 to TRBJ2-5; TCRdb indicates TRBD1, and absent DNA this call remains unverified. This CDR3 is built from 15 residues. Germline assignment: CDR1 DFQATT and CDR2 SNEGSKA (reference sequence). CDR3 in amino acids: CSATLTGGEQETQYF.

Its frequency marks this clonotype as medium-sized. V is TRBV12-3 or TRBV12-4 and J is TRBJ2-3; TCRdb indicates TRBD1, and absent DNA this call remains unverified. The CDR3 extends over 16 amino acids. The CDR3 protein is CASSPNLKQGADTQYF.

By frequency, this clonotype is medium-sized. V gene TRBV2 combines with J gene TRBJ2-7; TCRdb names TRBD1, which stays unverified in the absence of DNA. The V gene's germline CDR1 is SNHLY and CDR2 FYNNEI. The CDR3 spans 13 residues. The CDR3 spells CATSDRGGDEQYF.

Judged by frequency, this clonotype is medium-sized. The rearrangement uses TRBV5-4 and TRBJ2-1; the TCRdb D gene call, TRBD2, has no DNA to confirm it. The CDR3 is 17 residues long. Germline V gives CDR1 SGHNT, CDR2 YYREEE (reference sequence). The CDR3 here is CASSRGVGTSGYNEQFF.